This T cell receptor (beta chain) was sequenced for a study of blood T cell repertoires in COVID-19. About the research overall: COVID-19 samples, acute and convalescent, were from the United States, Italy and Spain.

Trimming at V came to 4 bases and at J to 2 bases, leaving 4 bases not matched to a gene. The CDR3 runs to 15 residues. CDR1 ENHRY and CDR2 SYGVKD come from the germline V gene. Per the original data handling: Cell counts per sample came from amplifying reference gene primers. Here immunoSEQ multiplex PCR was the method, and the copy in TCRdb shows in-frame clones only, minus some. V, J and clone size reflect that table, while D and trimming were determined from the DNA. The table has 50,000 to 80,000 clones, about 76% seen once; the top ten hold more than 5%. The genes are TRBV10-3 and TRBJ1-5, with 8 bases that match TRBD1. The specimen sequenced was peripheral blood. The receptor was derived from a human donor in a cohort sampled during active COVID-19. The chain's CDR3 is CAISATGERNQPQHF. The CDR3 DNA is TGTGCCATCAGTGCGACAGGGGAGCGCAATCAGCCCCAGCATTTT.